What follows is one T cell receptor beta chain and its context. Its antigen is unidentified. This specimen belongs to a study of graft-versus-host responses after intestinal transplantation. Study summary: Each patient got anti-thymocyte globulin induction, then tacrolimus and steroids for around 3 years.

Clones were read by immunoSEQ multiplex PCR, and TCRdb kept only the in-frame ones, dropping some. This repertoire shows roughly 99,000 clones, around 90% found once; its top ten account for over 0.055%. The clonotype comes from a human donor who was the organ donor for an intestinal transplant. The sequenced sample was unstimulated CD8+ T cells sorted from spleen or lymph node cells, obtained before transplant.

CDR3 coding DNA: TGTGCCAGCAGCTCCTGGACTAGCGGGAGACCCGAGCAGTACTTC. It translates to CASSSWTSGRPEQYF. The gene calls are TRBV11-2 and TRBJ2-7; 13 bases match TRBD2. Germline CDR1 reads SGHAT; CDR2 reads FQNNGV. CDR3 length: 15 residues. Germline trimming cut 4 bases from V and 6 bases from J; bases unmatched to any gene: 6.